This paragraph reports one TCR beta chain. Clones were read by immunoSEQ multiplex PCR, and TCRdb kept only the in-frame ones, dropping some. The sample contains 100,000 to 150,000 clones, 70% to 90% of which appear only once. The entry originates in a study of T cell responses to AZD1222 COVID-19 vaccine. Germline values: CDR1 SGHNT, CDR2 YENEEA. The CDR3 is 13 residues long. Trimming took off 1 base at V and 8 bases at J, with 6 bases between the two ends. This sequence was found in an adult in good health. This chain links TRBV11-3 with TRBJ1-6, with D unresolved. Material: peripheral blood, obtained on day 0 of AZD1222 vaccination. The CDR3 nucleotides are TGTGCCAGCAGCTTAGGGGCCGATTCACCCCTCCACTTT. It yields the protein CASSLGADSPLHF. Full variable domain (missing parts from reference TRBV11-3 and TRBJ1-6): EAGVVQSPRYKIIEKKQPVAFWCNPISGHNTLYWYLQNLGQGPELLIRYENEEAVDDSQLPKDRFSAERLKGVDSTLKIQPAELGDSAVYLCASSLGADSPLHFGNGTRLTVT.